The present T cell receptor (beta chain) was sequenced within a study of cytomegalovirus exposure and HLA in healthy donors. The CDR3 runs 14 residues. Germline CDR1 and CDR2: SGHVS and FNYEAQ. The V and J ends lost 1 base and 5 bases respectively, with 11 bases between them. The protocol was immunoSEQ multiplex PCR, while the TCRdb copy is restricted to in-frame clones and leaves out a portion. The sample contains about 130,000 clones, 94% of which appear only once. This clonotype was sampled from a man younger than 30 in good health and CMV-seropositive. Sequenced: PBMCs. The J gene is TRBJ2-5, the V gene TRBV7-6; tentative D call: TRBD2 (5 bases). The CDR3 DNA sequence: TGTGCCAGCAGCTTAGGGGCGGGCACGGAGACCCAGTACTTC. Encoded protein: CASSLGAGTETQYF.